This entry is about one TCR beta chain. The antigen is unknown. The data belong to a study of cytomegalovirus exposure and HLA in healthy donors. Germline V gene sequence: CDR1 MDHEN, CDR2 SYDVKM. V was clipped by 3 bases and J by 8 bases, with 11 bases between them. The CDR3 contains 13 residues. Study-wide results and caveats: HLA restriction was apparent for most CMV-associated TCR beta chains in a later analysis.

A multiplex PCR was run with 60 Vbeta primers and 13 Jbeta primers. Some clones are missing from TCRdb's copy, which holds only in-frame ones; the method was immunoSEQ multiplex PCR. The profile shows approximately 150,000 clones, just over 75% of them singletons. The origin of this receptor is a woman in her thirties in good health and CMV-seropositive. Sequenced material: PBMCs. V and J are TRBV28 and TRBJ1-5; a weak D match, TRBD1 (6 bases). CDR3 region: CASSFSRGKPQHF. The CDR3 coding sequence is TGTGCCAGCAGTTTCTCCAGGGGTAAGCCCCAGCATTTT.